One sample yielded the 20 T cell receptor beta chains listed below, sequenced in a study of T cell repertoires in cytomegalovirus infection. These TCRs are of unknown antigen specificity. Using its own MiXCR run on the reads, TCRdb lists one record per CDR3 protein. The table shows approximately 1,000,000 distinct CDR3 sequences, with less than 35% occurring only once. The specimen was cultured CD8+ T cells from PBMCs, collected from culture after CMV antigen stimulation. Receptor source: a human donor in good health (CMV status not recorded). Some clones in this sample may be carry-over from other donors' samples.

A few counts support this clonotype. This CDR3 is CASRAGGSGELFF. The DNA of the CDR3 is TGTGCCAGCAGGGCAGGGGGCTCCGGGGAGCTGTTTTTT. The V and J genes are TRBV6-1 and TRBJ2-2, with 8 positions matching TRBD1. In germline, CDR1 is MNHNS, CDR2 SASEGT. V lost 6 bases and J lost 6; bases outside the gene matches: 3. The CDR3 sequence is 13 residues long.

There are a few counts of this clonotype. The chain has TRBV9 and TRBJ2-7, with D uncertain. The germline gives CDR1 SGDLS, CDR2 YYNGEE. The CDR3 runs 14 residues. The germline V and J ends were trimmed by 2 bases and 4 bases, with 13 bases remaining between them. The CDR3 protein is CASSVRVLGYEQYV. In nucleotides, the CDR3 is TGTGCCAGCAGCGTCCGTGTTCTCGGATACGAGCAGTACGTC.

This clonotype was found many times. The V call is TRBV7-8, the J call TRBJ2-1; either TRBD1 or TRBD2 may fit D (5 bases each). Trimming pared 5 bases from V and 7 bases from J, leaving 15 bases between. CDR3 size: 14 residues. CDR1 is SGHVS, CDR2 FQNEAQ, per germline. The CDR3 DNA reads TGTGCCAGCAGCGACCCCGACAGAGGGAATGAGCAGTTCTTC. Encoded protein: CASSDPDRGNEQFF.

This clonotype was observed once. The chain uses TRBV24-1 and TRBJ2-1; 9 nucleotides line up with TRBD2. V lost 1 base, J lost 7 bases, and 7 bases stayed unmatched. Germline V gene data show CDR1 as KGHDR and CDR2 as SFDVKD. The CDR3 is 16 residues long. The CDR3 nucleotides read TGTGCCACCAGTGATTTTGCGGGGGGGCAATTGAATGAGCAGTTCTTC. Protein: CATSDFAGGQLNEQFF.

A few counts support this clonotype. The chain employs TRBV7-4 and TRBJ2-1, with D possibly being TRBD1 (6 bases). The V gene's germline CDR1 is SGHVT and CDR2 SQSDAQ. Trimming left V 5 bases short and J 3 bases short, with 17 bases between. The CDR3 totals 16 residues. Here the CDR3 reads CASSLLTGTRYNEQFF. DNA for the CDR3: TGTGCCAGCAGCCTTCTGACAGGTACTCGCTACAATGAGCAGTTCTTC. Drawing the rest from reference TRBV7-4 and TRBJ2-1, the complete variable domain is GAGVSQSPRYKVAKRGRDVALRCDSISGHVTLYWYRQTLGQGSEVLTYSQSDAQRDKSGRPSGRFSAERPERSVSTLKIQRTEQGDSAVYLCASSLLTGTRYNEQFFGPGTRLTVL.

This clonotype was seen more than once but under ten times. This chain uses TRBV6-6 with TRBJ1-1, with 8 bases aligning to TRBD1. The J segment lost 4 bases and the V segment lost 2 bases, leaving 12 bases of the junction unmatched. From germline, CDR1 is MNHNY and CDR2 SVGAGI (reference sequence). This CDR3 region has 17 residues. The CDR3 is CASSYQRQGLDGTEAFF. The DNA of the CDR3 is TGTGCCAGCAGTTACCAGAGACAGGGGTTAGATGGCACTGAAGCTTTCTTT.

CDR3 DNA sequence: TGTGCCAGCAGCGCGAAACAGGGGCTCGAGCGAGAGACCCAGTACTTC. It yields the protein CASSAKQGLERETQYF. The J gene is TRBJ2-5, the V gene TRBV7-6; 7 nucleotides align to TRBD1. Germline values: CDR1 SGHVS, CDR2 FNYEAQ. Trimming removed 5 bases from V and 4 bases from J; junction bases left unmatched: 13. This CDR3 has 16 amino acids.

This clonotype was counted only a few times. V and J are TRBV27 and TRBJ2-1; 10 bases match TRBD2. With V trimmed by 3 bases and J by 0 bases, 5 bases remained unmatched. Germline V gene lookup returns CDR1 MNHEY and CDR2 SMNVEV (reference sequence). This CDR3 has 17 residues. CDR3 protein: CASSFTSGVISYNEQFF. CDR3 nucleotide sequence: TGTGCCAGCAGTTTCACTAGCGGGGTTATCTCCTACAATGAGCAGTTCTTC.

The V call is TRBV19, the J call TRBJ1-5; D is undetermined. Germline loops: CDR1 LNHDA, CDR2 SQIVND (reference sequence). The CDR3 runs to 11 residues. Trimming stripped 5 bases from V and 5 bases from J, with 4 bases between. In nucleotides, the CDR3 is TGTGCCAGTAGTGCTGATCAGCCCCAGCATTTT. Translation: CASSADQPQHF.

The CDR3 spells CASSQDFGATGDGYTF. CDR3 DNA sequence: TGTGCCAGCAGCCAAGACTTTGGGGCTACCGGGGATGGCTACACCTTC. This chain joins TRBV14 and TRBJ1-2; tentatively, D is TRBD1 (5 bases). The CDR3 is made up of 16 amino acids. Between the trimmed V and J ends, which lost 0 bases and 6 bases, there was a span of 17 bases. Germline CDR1 SGHDN, CDR2 FVKESK.

The chain has TRBV3-1 and TRBJ1-2, with a weak D call TRBD1 (5 bases). The CDR3 extends over 18 amino acids. Germline assignment: CDR1 LGHDT and CDR2 YNNKEL (reference sequence). V gave up 0 bases and J gave up 0 bases, with 17 bases separating them. CDR3 protein: CASSQDGSRGDPNYGYTF. The CDR3 nucleotides are TGTGCCAGCAGCCAAGATGGGAGTAGAGGGGACCCTAACTATGGCTACACCTTC. The whole variable domain, filled in from reference TRBV3-1 and TRBJ1-2, reads DTAVSQTPKYLVTQMGNDKSIKCEQNLGHDTMYWYKQDSKKFLKIMFSYNNKELIINETVPNRFSPKSPDKAHLNLHINSLELGDSAVYFCASSQDGSRGDPNYGYTFGSGTRLTVV.

This chain connects TRBV9 to TRBJ1-5; 8 bases agree with TRBD1. Losses at the gene ends were 4 bases for V and 0 bases for J; bases not matched to a gene: 3. CDR3 length: 15 residues. Germline V CDR1 and CDR2: SGDLS, YYNGEE. The DNA of the CDR3 is TGTGCCAGCAGCAGGACAGGGAATAGCAATCAGCCCCAGCATTTT. Translated, it gives CASSRTGNSNQPQHF.

This clonotype was observed a handful of times. The V call is TRBV9, the J call TRBJ2-2; no clear D. Trimming removed 4 bases at V and 5 bases at J, with 12 bases between. CDR3 size: 14 residues. Germline lookup yields CDR1 SGDLS and CDR2 YYNGEE. CDR3 DNA sequence: TGTGCCAGCAGCATATGGACGGAGACCGGGGAGCTGTTTTTT. Translation gives CASSIWTETGELFF. Looking up the rest from reference TRBV9 and TRBJ2-2 gives the full variable domain: DSGVTQTPKHLITATGQRVTLRCSPRSGDLSVYWYQQSLDQGLQFLIQYYNGEERAKGNILERFSAQQFPDLHSELNLSSLELGDSALYFCASSIWTETGELFFGEGSRLTVL.

The rearrangement joins TRBV10-3 to TRBJ2-7, with D unresolved. CDR3 size: 12 residues. Germline loops: CDR1 ENHRY, CDR2 SYGVKD. With 0 bases removed from V and 4 bases from J, the gap between germline ends came to 4 bases. CDR3 residues: CAISESLYEQYV. CDR3 nucleotide sequence: TGTGCCATCAGTGAGTCGTTATACGAGCAGTACGTC.

This clonotype was observed a handful of times. The chain employs TRBV27 and TRBJ2-1, with 9 positions matching TRBD1. There are 14 residues in the CDR3. Germline V CDR1 and CDR2: MNHEY, SMNVEV (reference sequence). The J segment lost 4 bases and the V segment lost 7 bases, leaving 5 bases of the junction unmatched. The CDR3 region is CASTMGQGYNEQFF. The CDR3, as DNA: TGTGCCAGCACCATGGGACAGGGTTACAATGAGCAGTTCTTC.

This clonotype was observed at least ten times. The chain has TRBV7-2 and TRBJ1-5, with D hard to call. The CDR3 spans 16 residues. V shed 1 base and J shed 0 bases, with 10 bases lying between them. Germline V gene lookup returns CDR1 SGHTA and CDR2 FQGNSA. The CDR3 loop reads CASSLGFGVSNQPQHF. In DNA form, the CDR3 reads TGTGCCAGCAGCTTAGGGTTTGGAGTTAGCAATCAGCCCCAGCATTTT.

This clonotype came up many times. This sequence joins TRBV4-1 and TRBJ1-2; D unclear. V shed 4 bases and J shed 3 bases, with 6 bases lying between them. CDR1 and CDR2 from the germline V gene are MGHRA and YSYEKL. The CDR3 loop spans 12 amino acids. CDR3 bases: TGCGCCAGCAGCCGAGACTACTATGGCTACACCTTC. Its translation is CASSRDYYGYTF.

This clonotype turned up a few times. The gene calls are TRBV9 and TRBJ1-5, with D possibly TRBD1 on 6 matching bases. The V and J ends lost 2 bases and 2 bases respectively, with 11 bases between them. The CDR3 covers 15 residues. Germline CDR1 reads SGDLS; CDR2 reads YYNGEE. CDR3 sequence: CASSVGGAGNQPQHF. CDR3 coding DNA: TGTGCCAGCAGCGTCGGGGGCGCGGGCAATCAGCCCCAGCATTTT.

This clonotype has ten or more counts. The chain couples TRBV7-2 to TRBJ2-7, with D tentatively TRBD1 (5 bases). The length of the CDR3 is 15 residues. V was clipped by 7 bases and J by 5 bases, with 21 bases between them. Germline V lookup: CDR1 SGHTA, CDR2 FQGNSA. In nucleotides, the CDR3 is TGTGCCAGCACCCTAAGGGGAAAGTGGTCCGACGAGCAGTACTTC. Translated, it gives CASTLRGKWSDEQYF.

This clonotype came up a few times. Sequence at one end of the junction differs from germline and may be a read error. This rearrangement joins TRBV12-3 or TRBV12-4 to TRBJ2-3, with D tentatively TRBD2 (5 bases). The CDR3 length is 12 residues. The CDR3 sequence: CASSIALDTQYF. CDR3 DNA: TGTGCCAGCAGTATAGCGTTAGATACGCAGTATTTT.